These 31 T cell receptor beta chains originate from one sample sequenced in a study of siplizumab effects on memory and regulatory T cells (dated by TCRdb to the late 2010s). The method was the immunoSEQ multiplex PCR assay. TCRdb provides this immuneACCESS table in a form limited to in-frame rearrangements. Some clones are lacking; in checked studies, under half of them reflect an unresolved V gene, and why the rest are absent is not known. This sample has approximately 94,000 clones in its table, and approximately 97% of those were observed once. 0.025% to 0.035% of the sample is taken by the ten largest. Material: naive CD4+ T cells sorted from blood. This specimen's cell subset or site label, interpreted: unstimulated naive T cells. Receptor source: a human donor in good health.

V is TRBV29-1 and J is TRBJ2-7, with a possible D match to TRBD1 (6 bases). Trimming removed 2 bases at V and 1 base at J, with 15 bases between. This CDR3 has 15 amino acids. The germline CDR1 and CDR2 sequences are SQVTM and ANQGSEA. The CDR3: CSVESTGKQSYEQYF. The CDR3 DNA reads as TGCAGCGTTGAATCTACAGGGAAACAGTCCTACGAGCAGTACTTC.

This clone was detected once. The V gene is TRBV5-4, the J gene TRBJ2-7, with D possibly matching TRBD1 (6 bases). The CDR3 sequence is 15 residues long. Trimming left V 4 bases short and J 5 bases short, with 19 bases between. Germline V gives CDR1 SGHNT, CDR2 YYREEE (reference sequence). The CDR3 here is CASSDSYRASNEQYF. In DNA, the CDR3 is TGTGCCAGCAGCGACTCCTACAGGGCGTCCAACGAGCAGTACTTC.

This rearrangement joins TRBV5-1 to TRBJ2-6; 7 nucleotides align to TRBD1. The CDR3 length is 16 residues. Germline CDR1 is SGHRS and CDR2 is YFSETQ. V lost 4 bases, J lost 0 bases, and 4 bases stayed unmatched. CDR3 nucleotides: TGCGCCAGCAGCCGGGGACAGTCCTCTGGGGCCAACGTCCTGACTTTC. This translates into CASSRGQSSGANVLTF. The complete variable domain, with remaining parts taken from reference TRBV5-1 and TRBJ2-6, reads KAGVTQTPRYLIKTRGQQVTLSCSPISGHRSVSWYQQTPGQGLQFLFEYFSETQRNKGNFPGRFSGRQFSNSRSEMNVSTLELGDSALYLCASSRGQSSGANVLTFGAGSRLTVL.

The CDR3 spells CASSLVPAGGTDTQYF. The DNA for the CDR3 is TGTGCCAGCAGCTTAGTCCCAGCGGGGGGCACAGATACGCAGTATTTT. This chain links TRBV7-2 with TRBJ2-3, with 8 bases identical to TRBD2. V lost 1 base to trimming and J lost 1 base; unmatched junction nucleotides: 4. The CDR3 contains 16 residues. Germline loops: CDR1 SGHTA, CDR2 FQGNSA.

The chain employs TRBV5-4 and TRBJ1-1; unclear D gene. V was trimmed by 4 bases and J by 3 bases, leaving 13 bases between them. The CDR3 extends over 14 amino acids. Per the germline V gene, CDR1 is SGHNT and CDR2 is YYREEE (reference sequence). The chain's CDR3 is CASSPIGGDTEAFF. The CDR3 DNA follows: TGTGCCAGCAGCCCCATAGGAGGAGACACTGAAGCTTTCTTT.

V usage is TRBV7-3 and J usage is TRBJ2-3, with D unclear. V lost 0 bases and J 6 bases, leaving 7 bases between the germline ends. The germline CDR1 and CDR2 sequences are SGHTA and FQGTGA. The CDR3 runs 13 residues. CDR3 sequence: CASSLTVPDTQYF. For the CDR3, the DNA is TGTGCCAGCAGCTTAACCGTCCCCGATACGCAGTATTTT.

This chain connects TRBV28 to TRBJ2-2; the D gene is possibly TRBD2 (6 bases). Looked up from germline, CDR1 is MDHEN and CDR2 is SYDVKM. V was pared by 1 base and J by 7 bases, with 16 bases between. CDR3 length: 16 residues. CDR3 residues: CASSLYWGGGDGELFF. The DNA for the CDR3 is TGTGCCAGCAGTTTATACTGGGGAGGAGGAGACGGGGAGCTGTTTTTT.

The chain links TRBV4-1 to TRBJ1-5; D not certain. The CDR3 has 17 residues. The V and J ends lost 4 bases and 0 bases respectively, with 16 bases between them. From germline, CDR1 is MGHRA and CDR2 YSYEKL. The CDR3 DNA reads TGCGCCAGCAGCCTAACGACGGATTCTTATAGCAATCAGCCCCAGCATTTT. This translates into CASSLTTDSYSNQPQHF.

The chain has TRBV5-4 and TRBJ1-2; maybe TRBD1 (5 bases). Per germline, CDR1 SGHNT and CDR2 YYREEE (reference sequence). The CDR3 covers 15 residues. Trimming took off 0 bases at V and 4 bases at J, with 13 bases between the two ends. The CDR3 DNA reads TGTGCCAGCAGCTTGGAATCAGGGATAGGCTATGGCTACACCTTC. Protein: CASSLESGIGYGYTF.

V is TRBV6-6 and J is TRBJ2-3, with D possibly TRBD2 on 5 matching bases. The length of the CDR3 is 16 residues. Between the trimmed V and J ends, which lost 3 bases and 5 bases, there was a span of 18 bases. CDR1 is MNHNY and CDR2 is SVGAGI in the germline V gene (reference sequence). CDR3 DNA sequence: TGTGCCAGCAGTTATCGGGAATCACCACCACAAGATACGCAGTATTTT. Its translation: CASSYRESPPQDTQYF.

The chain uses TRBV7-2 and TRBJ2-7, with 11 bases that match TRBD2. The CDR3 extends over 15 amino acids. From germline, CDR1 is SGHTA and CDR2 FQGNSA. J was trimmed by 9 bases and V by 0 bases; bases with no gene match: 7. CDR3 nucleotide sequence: TGTGCCAGCAGCTTAGCGGGGCTAGCGGGGGGTTCGCAGTACTTC. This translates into CASSLAGLAGGSQYF.

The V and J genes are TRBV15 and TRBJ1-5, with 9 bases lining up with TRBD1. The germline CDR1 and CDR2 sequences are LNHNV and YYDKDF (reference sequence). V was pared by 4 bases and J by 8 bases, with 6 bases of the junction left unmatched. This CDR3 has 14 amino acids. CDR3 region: CATSTGRDREPQHF. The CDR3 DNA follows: TGTGCCACCAGCACTGGACGGGACAGGGAGCCCCAGCATTTT.

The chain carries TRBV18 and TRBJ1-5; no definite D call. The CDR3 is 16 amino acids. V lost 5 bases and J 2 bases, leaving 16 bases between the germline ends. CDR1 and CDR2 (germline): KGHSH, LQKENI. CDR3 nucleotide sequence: TGTGCCAGCTCAACCACAGTCCCTCCGGGCAATCAGCCCCAGCATTTT. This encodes CASSTTVPPGNQPQHF.

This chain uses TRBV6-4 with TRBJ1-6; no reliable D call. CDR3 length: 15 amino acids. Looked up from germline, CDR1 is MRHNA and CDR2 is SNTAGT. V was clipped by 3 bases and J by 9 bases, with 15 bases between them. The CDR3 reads CASSEPHSIGSPLHF. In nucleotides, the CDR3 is TGTGCCAGCAGTGAACCCCACTCTATAGGTTCACCCCTCCACTTT.

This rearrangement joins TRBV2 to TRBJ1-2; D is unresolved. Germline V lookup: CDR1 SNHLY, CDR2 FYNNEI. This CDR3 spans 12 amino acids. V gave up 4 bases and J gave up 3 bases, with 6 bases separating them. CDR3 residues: CASSAQDYGYTF. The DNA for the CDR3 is TGTGCCAGCAGTGCACAAGACTATGGCTACACCTTC.

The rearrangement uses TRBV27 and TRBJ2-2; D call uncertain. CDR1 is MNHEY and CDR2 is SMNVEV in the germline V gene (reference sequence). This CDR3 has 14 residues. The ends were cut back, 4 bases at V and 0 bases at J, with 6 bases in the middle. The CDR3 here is CASSSGTNTGELFF. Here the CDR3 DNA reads TGTGCCAGCAGTTCCGGAACGAACACCGGGGAGCTGTTTTTT.

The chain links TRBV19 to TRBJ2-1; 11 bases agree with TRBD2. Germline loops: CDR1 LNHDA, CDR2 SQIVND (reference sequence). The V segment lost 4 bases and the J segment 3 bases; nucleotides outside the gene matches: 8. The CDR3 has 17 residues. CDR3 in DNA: TGTGCCAGTAGTAAGGGGACTAGCGGCTCAATCTACAATGAGCAGTTCTTC. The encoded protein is CASSKGTSGSIYNEQFF.

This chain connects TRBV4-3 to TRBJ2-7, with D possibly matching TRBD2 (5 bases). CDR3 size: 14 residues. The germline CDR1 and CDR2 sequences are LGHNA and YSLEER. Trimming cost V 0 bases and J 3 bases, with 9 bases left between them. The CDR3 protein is CASSQELGSYEQYF. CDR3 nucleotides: TGCGCCAGCAGCCAAGAACTAGGTAGCTACGAGCAGTACTTC.

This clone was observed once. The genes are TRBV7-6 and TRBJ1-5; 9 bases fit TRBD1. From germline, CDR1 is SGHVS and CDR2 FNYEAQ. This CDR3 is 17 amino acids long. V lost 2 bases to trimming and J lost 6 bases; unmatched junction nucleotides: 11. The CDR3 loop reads CASSLLLDTGGLQPQHF. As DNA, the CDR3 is TGTGCCAGCAGCTTACTGTTAGATACAGGGGGCCTTCAGCCCCAGCATTTT.

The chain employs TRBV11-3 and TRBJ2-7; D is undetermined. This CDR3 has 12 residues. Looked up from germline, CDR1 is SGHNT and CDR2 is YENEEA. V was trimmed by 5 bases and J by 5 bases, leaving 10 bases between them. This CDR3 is CASSPATDEQYF. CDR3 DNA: TGTGCCAGCAGCCCCGCTACCGACGAGCAGTACTTC.

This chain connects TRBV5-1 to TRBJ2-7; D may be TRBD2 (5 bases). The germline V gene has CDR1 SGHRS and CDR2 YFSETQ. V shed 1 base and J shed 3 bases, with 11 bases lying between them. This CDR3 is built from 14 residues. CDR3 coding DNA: TGCGCCAGCAGCTTGAGTAGCGAGCTCTACGAGCAGTACTTC. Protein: CASSLSSELYEQYF.

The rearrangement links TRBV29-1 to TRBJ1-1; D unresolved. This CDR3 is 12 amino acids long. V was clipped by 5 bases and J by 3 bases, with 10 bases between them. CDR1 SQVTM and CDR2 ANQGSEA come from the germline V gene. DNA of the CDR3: TGCAGCGTTTACTTGTTGGACACTGAAGCTTTCTTT. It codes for CSVYLLDTEAFF.

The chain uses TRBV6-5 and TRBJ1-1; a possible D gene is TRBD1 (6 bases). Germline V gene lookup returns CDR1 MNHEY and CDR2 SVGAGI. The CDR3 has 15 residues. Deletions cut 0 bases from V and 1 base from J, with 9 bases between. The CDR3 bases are TGTGCCAGCAGTTACTCCGGACAGAAGAACACTGAAGCTTTCTTT. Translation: CASSYSGQKNTEAFF.

CDR3 in amino acids: CASSQDHGLAESSYNEQFF. As DNA, the CDR3 is TGCGCCAGCAGCCAAGATCATGGACTAGCGGAAAGCTCCTACAATGAGCAGTTCTTC. V and J are TRBV4-1 and TRBJ2-1; 10 nucleotides align to TRBD2. Germline CDR1 reads MGHRA; CDR2 reads YSYEKL. The V segment lost 0 bases and the J segment 0 bases; nucleotides outside the gene matches: 8. The CDR3 is made up of 19 amino acids.

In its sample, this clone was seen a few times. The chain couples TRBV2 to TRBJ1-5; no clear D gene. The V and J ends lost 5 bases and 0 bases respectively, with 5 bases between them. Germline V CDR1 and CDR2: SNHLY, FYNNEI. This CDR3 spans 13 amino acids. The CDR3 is CASSRDSNQPQHF. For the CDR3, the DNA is TGTGCCAGCAGTCGGGATAGCAATCAGCCCCAGCATTTT. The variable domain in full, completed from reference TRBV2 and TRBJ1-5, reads EPEVTQTPSHQVTQMGQEVILRCVPISNHLYFYWYRQILGQKVEFLVSFYNNEISEKSEIFDDQFSVERPDGSNFTLKIRSTKLEDSAMYFCASSRDSNQPQHFGDGTRLSIL.

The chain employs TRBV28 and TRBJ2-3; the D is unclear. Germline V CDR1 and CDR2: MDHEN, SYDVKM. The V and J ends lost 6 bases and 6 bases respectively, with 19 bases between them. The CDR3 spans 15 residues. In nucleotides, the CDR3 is TGTGCCAGCAGCCCACCCCGGGTTTTAATCGATACGCAGTATTTT. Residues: CASSPPRVLIDTQYF.

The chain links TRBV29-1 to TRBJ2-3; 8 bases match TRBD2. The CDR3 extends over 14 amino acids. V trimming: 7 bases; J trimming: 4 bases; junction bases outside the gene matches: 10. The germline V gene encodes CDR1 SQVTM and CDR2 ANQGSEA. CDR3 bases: TGCAGCGGCCGGCGGGGACTAGAAGCAGATACGCAGTATTTT. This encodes CSGRRGLEADTQYF.

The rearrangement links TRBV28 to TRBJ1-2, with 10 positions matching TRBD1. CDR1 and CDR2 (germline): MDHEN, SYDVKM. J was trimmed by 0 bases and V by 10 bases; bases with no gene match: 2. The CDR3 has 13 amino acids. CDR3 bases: TGTGCCATCGGGACAGGGGCTAACTATGGCTACACCTTC. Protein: CAIGTGANYGYTF.

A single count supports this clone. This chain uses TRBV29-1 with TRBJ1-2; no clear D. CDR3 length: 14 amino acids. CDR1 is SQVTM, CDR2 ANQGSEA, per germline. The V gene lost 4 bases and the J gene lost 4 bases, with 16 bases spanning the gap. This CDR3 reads CSVAPRPLGYGYTF. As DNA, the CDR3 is TGCAGCGTTGCCCCCAGGCCCCTTGGCTATGGCTACACCTTC.

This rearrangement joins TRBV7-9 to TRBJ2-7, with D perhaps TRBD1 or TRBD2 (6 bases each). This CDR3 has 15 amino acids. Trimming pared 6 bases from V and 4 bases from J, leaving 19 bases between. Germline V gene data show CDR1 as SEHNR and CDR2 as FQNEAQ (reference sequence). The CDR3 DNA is TGTGCCAGCAGTAGCGGCCGGGACATGCCTTACGAGCAGTACTTC. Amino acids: CASSSGRDMPYEQYF.

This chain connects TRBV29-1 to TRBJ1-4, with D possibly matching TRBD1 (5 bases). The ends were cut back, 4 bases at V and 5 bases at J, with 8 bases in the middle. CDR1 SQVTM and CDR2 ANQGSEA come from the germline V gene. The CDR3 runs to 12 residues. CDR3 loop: CSVGGANEKLFF. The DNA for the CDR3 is TGCAGCGTTGGAGGGGCAAATGAAAAACTGTTTTTT.